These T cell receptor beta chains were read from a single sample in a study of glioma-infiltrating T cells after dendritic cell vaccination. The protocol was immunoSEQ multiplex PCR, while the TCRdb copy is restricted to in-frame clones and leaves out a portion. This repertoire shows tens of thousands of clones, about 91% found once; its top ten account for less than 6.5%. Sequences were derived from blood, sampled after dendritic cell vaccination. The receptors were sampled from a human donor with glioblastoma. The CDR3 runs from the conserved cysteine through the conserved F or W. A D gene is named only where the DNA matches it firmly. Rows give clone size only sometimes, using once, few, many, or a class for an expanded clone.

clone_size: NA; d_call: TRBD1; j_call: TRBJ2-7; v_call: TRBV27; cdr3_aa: CASSRTGGFYEQYF; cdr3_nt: TGTGCCAGCAGTCGGACAGGGGGCTTCTACGAGCAGTACTTC
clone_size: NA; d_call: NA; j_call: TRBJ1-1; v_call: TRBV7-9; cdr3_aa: CASSLGGPRAFF; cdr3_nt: TGTGCCAGCAGCTTAGGGGGGCCCCGGGCTTTCTTT
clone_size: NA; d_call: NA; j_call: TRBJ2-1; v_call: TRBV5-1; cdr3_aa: CASSLGLLSYNEQFF; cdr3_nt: TGCGCCAGCAGCCTGGGACTTCTCTCCTACAATGAGCAGTTCTTC
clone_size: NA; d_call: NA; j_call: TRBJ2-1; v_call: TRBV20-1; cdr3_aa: CGVKADNEQFF; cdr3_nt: TGCGGGGTTAAAGCGGACAATGAGCAGTTCTTC
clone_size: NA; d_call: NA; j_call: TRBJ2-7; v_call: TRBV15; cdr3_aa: CATSRDYYEQYF; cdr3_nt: TGTGCCACCAGCAGAGATTACTACGAGCAGTACTTC
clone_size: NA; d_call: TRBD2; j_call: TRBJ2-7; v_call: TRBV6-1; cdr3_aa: CASSAGLAGGSHEQYF; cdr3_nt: TGTGCCAGCAGTGCGGGACTAGCGGGAGGTTCCCACGAGCAGTACTTC
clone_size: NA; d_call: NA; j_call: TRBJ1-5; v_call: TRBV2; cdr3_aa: CASTLGQVSNQPQHF; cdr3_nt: TGTGCCAGCACCCTGGGCCAGGTTAGCAATCAGCCCCAGCATTTT
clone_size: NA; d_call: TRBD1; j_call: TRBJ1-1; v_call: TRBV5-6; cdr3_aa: CASSLTGGWTEAFF; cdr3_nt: TGTGCCAGCAGCCTGACAGGGGGCTGGACTGAAGCTTTCTTT
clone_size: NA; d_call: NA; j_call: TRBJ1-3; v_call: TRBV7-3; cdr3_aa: CASSLNPAGSGNTIYF; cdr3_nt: TGTGCCAGCAGCTTAAATCCCGCGGGCTCTGGAAACACCATATATTTT
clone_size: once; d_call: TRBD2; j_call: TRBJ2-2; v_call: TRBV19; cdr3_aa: CASSISGRGTGELFF; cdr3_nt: TGTGCCAGTAGTATTTCCGGGAGGGGCACCGGGGAGCTGTTTTTT
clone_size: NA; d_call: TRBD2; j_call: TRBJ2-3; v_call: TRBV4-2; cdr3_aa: CASSQDLASGRAWTDTQYF; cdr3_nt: TGTGCCAGCAGCCAAGATTTGGCTAGCGGGAGGGCCTGGACAGATACGCAGTATTTT
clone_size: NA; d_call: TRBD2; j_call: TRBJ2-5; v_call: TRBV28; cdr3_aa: CASSPRGGQRGETQYF; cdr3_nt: TGTGCCAGCAGTCCCCGGGGGGGGCAGCGGGGAGAGACCCAGTACTTC
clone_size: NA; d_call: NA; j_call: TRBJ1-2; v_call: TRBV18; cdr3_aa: CASSPDGGYGYTF; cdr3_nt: TGTGCCAGCTCACCTGACGGCGGGTATGGCTACACCTTC
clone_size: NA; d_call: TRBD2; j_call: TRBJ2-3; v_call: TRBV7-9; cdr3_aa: CASSSTISGRGTDTQYF; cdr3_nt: TGTGCCAGCAGCTCAACAATTAGCGGGAGGGGCACAGATACGCAGTATTTT
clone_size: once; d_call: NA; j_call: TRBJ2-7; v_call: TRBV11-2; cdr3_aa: CASSSIAVSSYEQYF; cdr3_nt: TGTGCCAGCAGCTCAATAGCGGTCAGCTCCTACGAGCAGTACTTC
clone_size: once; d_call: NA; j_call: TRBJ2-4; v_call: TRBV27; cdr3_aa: CASSLNHGGAEKNIQYF; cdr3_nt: TGTGCCAGCAGTTTAAATCACGGCGGAGCGGAAAAAAACATTCAGTACTTC
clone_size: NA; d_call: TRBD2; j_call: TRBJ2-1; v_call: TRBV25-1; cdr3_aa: CASAGGYEQFF; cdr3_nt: TGTGCCAGCGCGGGGGGCTATGAGCAGTTCTTC
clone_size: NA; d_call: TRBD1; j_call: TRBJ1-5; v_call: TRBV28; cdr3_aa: CASRRGQGAFQPQHF; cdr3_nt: TGTGCCAGCAGGCGAGGACAGGGGGCTTTTCAGCCCCAGCATTTT
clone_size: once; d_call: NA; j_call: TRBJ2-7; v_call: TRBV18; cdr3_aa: CASSPMRPSPYEQYF; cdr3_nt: TGTGCCAGCTCACCCATGCGGCCTAGCCCGTACGAGCAGTACTTC
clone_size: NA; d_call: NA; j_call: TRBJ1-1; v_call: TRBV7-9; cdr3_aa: CASSPFSTEAFF; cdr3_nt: TGTGCCAGCAGCCCTTTCAGCACTGAAGCTTTCTTT
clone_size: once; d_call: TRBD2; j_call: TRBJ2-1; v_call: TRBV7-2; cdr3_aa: CASSLDGTSGNEQFF; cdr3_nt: TGTGCCAGCAGCTTAGATGGGACTAGCGGGAATGAGCAGTTCTTC
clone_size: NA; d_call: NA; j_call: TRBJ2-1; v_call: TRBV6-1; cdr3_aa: CASSESGPERFF; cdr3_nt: TGTGCCAGCAGTGAATCAGGGCCCGAGCGGTTCTTC
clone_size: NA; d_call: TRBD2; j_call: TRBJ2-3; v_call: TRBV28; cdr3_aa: CASRGGQSTDTQYF; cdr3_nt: TGTGCCAGCCGGGGGGGTCAGAGCACAGATACGCAGTATTTT
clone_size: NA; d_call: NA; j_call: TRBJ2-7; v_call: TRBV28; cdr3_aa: CASKGGGSYEQYF; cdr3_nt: TGTGCCAGCAAGGGGGGGGGCTCCTACGAGCAGTACTTC
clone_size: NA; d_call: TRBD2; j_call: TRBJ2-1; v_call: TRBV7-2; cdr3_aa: CASSRPIAGGTYNEQFF; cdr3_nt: TGTGCCAGCAGCCGGCCCATTGCGGGAGGGACCTACAATGAGCAGTTCTTC
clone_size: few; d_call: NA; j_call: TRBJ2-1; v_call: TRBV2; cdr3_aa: CASSESRGDYNEQFF; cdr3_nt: TGTGCCAGCAGTGAATCGCGCGGAGACTACAATGAGCAGTTCTTC
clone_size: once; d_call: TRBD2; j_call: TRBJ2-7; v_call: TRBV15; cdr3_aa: CATSRDQLAGVVDEQYF; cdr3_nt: TGTGCCACCAGCAGAGATCAACTAGCGGGAGTTGTCGACGAGCAGTACTTC
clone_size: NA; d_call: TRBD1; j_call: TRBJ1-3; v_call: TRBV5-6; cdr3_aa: CASSWGQASGNTIYF; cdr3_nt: TGTGCCAGCAGCTGGGGACAGGCCTCTGGAAACACCATATATTTT
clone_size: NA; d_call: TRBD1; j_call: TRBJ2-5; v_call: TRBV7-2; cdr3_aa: CASSLSGTGGSLGETQYF; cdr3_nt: TGTGCCAGCAGCTTATCAGGGACAGGGGGCTCCCTGGGAGAGACCCAGTACTTC
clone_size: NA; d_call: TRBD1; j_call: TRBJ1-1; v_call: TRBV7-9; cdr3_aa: CASSLRQGNTEAFF; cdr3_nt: TGTGCCAGCAGCTTACGACAGGGAAACACTGAAGCTTTCTTT
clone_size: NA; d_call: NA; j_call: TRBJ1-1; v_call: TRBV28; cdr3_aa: CASIDAVKAFF; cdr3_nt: TGTGCCAGCATCGACGCGGTGAAAGCTTTCTTT
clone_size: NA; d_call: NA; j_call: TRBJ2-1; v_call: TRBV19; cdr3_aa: CASSIRETYNEQFF; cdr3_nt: TGTGCCAGTAGTATACGGGAGACCTACAATGAGCAGTTCTTC
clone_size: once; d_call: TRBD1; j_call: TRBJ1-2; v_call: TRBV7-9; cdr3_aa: CASSLEGQGFGGYTF; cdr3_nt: TGTGCCAGCAGCTTAGAGGGACAGGGATTCGGGGGCTACACCTTC
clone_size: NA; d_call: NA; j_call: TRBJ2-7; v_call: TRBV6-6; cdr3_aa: CASSSGVRGPSYEQYF; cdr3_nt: TGTGCCAGCAGTTCTGGGGTTCGCGGGCCCAGCTACGAGCAGTACTTC
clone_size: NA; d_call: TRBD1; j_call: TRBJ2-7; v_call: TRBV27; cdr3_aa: CASSLWQGADEQYF; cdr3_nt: TGTGCCAGCAGTTTATGGCAGGGGGCTGACGAGCAGTACTTC
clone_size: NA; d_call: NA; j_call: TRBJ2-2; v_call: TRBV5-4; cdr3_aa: CASSAAGSRGELFF; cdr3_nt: TGTGCCAGCAGCGCTGCCGGGTCAAGGGGGGAGCTGTTTTTT
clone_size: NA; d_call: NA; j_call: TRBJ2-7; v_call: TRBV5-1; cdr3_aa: CASSLAGLEQYF; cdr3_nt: TGCGCCAGCAGCTTGGCAGGCCTCGAGCAGTACTTC
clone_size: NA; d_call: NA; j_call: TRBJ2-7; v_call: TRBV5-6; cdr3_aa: CASSFGSDPYEQYF; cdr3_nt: TGTGCCAGCAGCTTTGGGAGCGACCCCTACGAGCAGTACTTC
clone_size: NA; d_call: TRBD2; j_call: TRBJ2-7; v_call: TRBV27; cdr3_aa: CASSRAGLSSYEQYF; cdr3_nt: TGTGCCAGCAGTAGAGCGGGGTTGAGCTCCTACGAGCAGTACTTC
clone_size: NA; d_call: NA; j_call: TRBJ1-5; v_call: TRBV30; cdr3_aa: CAWSGEPNSNQPQHF; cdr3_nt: TGTGCCTGGAGTGGGGAGCCTAATAGCAATCAGCCCCAGCATTTT
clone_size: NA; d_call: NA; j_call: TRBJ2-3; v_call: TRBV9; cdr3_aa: CASSGGTGGGGQYF; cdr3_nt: TGTGCCAGCAGCGGAGGGACCGGGGGCGGGGGGCAGTATTTT
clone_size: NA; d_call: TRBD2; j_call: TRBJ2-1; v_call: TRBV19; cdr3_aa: CASSPPSGSYNEQFF; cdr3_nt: TGTGCCAGTAGTCCCCCTAGCGGGAGCTACAATGAGCAGTTCTTC
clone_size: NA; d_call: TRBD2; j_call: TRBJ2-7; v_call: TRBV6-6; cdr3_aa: CASSSGLAGIYEQYF; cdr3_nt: TGTGCCAGCAGCTCGGGACTAGCGGGAATATACGAGCAGTACTTC